The T cell receptor beta chain under discussion was sequenced for a study of cytomegalovirus exposure and HLA in healthy donors. Study-level background: Both the approximately 120 validation repertoires and the approximately 700 first-cohort repertoires used the same platform, as reported by a later analysis.

This CDR3 has 15 residues. V was pared by 2 bases and J by 2 bases, with 16 bases between. The germline gives CDR1 GTSNPN, CDR2 SVGIG (reference sequence). Profiling relied on immunoSEQ multiplex PCR, and the TCRdb table lists in-frame clones only, not all of them. The sample has 200,000 to 250,000 clones, 87% seen once. With regard to this clone: Its antigen is not identified.

The validation cohort, a group of under 150 subjects, included the donors and was separate from the roughly 700-subject first cohort. Overall study findings and caveats: The listing of 150 or so TCR beta chains classed them as cytomegalovirus-associated.

This receptor was obtained from a woman aged 18-30 years in good health and CMV-seropositive. The genes are TRBV30 and TRBJ2-7, with TRBD1 as a possible D gene (6 bases). Sample: PBMCs. CDR3 sequence: CAWSTTIGTPYEQYF. The CDR3 region has the DNA TGTGCCTGGAGTACCACGATCGGGACACCCTACGAGCAGTACTTC.